This TCR beta chain was profiled in a study of a mutant IDH1 vaccine in newly diagnosed glioma. Study-wide context: First vaccine doses came 4-6 weeks after radiotherapy alone, or with temozolomide cycles. Treated patients comprised roughly 60% males and roughly 40% females, mean age roughly 43 years. Earlier therapy was either radiotherapy, temozolomide, or both, and most got both.

Time point meaning: week 23, last vaccination. Each dose delivered 300 ug of mutant IDH1 20-mer peptide subcutaneously with imiquimod. New WHO grade 3 or 4 astrocytomas that were IDH1-mutant and ATRX-lost had been found in donors. About this clone: Its antigen is still unknown.

Method: immunoSEQ multiplex PCR; TCRdb's copy keeps in-frame clones and lacks some. This sample yields tens of thousands of clones, of which roughly 81% are seen a single time; approximately 8.2% belongs to the top ten. This CDR3 has 14 amino acids. V lost 7 bases and J 6 bases, leaving 17 bases between the germline ends. Germline assignment: CDR1 SGHRS and CDR2 YFSETQ. This TCR came from a woman in her thirties or forties with glioma. Some clones in this sample may be carry-over from other donors' samples. The genes are TRBV5-1 and TRBJ2-1, with D tentatively TRBD1 or TRBD2 (5 bases each). This specimen was PBMCs, taken from a glioma patient whose treatment included an IDH1 peptide vaccine. The CDR3 nucleotides read TGCGCCAGCTGGAGCGGCAGGGTAGGCAATGAGCAGTTCTTC. This codes for CASWSGRVGNEQFF.